The following is a TCR beta chain sequence with its context. Its matching antigen is unknown. The data belong to a study of PD-1 blockade in classical Hodgkin lymphoma. Study context: The nivolumab dose that patients received was 3 mg/kg, given intravenously every 2 weeks. General study points: Before treatment, complete responders showed about the same diversity as newly diagnosed patients.

Sequencing was performed with immunoSEQ multiplex PCR; in TCRdb, only in-frame clones are kept and a portion is missing. Of approximately 160,000 clones listed, about four fifths are singletons. Exposure to brentuximab vedotin varied, and each patient had relapsed following autologous stem cell transplantation. Relapsed/refractory classical Hodgkin lymphoma patients had complete, partial or progressive responses. CDR1 MNHEY and CDR2 SVGAGI come from the germline V gene. The CDR3 is 15 amino acids. The germline V and J ends were trimmed by 5 bases and 1 base, with 12 bases remaining between them. The receptor's source is a human donor with classical Hodgkin lymphoma. Here the sequenced sample was peripheral blood mononuclear cells (PBMCs), taken before the second cycle of nivolumab. This chain links TRBV6-5 with TRBJ2-4; the D gene could be TRBD1 or TRBD2 (7 bases each). This CDR3 reads CASSQGGWAKNIQYF. In DNA form, the CDR3 reads TGTGCCAGCAGTCAGGGGGGGTGGGCCAAAAACATTCAGTACTTC.